The clone carrying this TCR beta chain was seen only once. The data are from a study of blood T cell repertoires in COVID-19. Looking at the study overall: Samples representing acute and convalescent COVID-19 were sourced from the United States, Italy and Spain. The cDNA or gDNA used as material had been derived from T cells, B-cell-depleted T cells, or PBMCs.

Per the original methods: Researchers report that nucleated cell counts were estimated from reference gene primer amplification. The data were produced by immunoSEQ multiplex PCR, yet TCRdb's version contains in-frame clones alone and is incomplete. V, J and clone size are those of that table, while D and trimming were read from the DNA. The data hold a few hundred thousand clones, with roughly 80% observed a single time. The CDR3 contains 14 residues. Germline CDR1 is SGHAT and CDR2 is FQNNGV. The V and J ends lost 4 bases and 2 bases, in that order; junction bases with no gene match: 4. The receptor was derived from a woman in her late teens or twenties with acute or convalescent COVID-19. This rearrangement joins TRBV11-2 to TRBJ1-2, with 7 bases aligning to TRBD1. The sample taken for sequencing was peripheral blood. This chain's CDR3 is CASSYDRENYGYTF. The CDR3, as DNA: TGTGCCAGCAGCTACGACAGGGAGAACTATGGCTACACCTTC.